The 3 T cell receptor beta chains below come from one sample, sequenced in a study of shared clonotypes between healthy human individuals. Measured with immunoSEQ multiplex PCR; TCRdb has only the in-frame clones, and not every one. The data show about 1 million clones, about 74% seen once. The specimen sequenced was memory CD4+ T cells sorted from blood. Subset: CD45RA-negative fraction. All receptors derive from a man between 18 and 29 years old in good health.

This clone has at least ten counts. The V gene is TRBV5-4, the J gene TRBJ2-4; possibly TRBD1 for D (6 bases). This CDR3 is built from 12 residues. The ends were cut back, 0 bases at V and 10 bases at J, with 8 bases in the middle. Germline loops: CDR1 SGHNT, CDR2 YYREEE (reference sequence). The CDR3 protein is CASSLVQGIQYF. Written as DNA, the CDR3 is TGTGCCAGCAGCTTGGTTCAGGGGATTCAGTACTTC.

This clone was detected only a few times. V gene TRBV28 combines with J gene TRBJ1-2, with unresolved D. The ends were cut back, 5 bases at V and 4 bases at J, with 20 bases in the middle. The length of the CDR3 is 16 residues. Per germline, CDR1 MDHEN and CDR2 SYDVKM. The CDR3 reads CASSPHPGPRGYGYTF. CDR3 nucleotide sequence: TGTGCCAGCAGTCCCCATCCGGGCCCCAGAGGCTATGGCTACACCTTC.

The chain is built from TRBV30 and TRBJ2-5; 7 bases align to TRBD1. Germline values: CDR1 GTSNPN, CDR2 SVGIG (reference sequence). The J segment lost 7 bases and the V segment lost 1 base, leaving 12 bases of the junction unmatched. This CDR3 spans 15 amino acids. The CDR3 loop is CAWSDDRVSGGTQYF. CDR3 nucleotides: TGTGCCTGGAGTGACGACAGGGTCAGCGGCGGGACCCAGTACTTC.